Presented here are 3 T cell receptor beta chains from one specimen sequenced in a study of multiple sclerosis patients with progressive multifocal leukoencephalopathy. The time point denotes: before natalizumab initiation. Repertoires were generated with immunoSEQ multiplex PCR, while TCRdb's copy carries only in-frame clones and drops some. The data contain 25,000 to 35,000 clones, approximately 92% of them singletons. The sample was PBMCs. The receptors derive from a man under 40 with multiple sclerosis.

This chain joins TRBV4-1 and TRBJ2-1; 9 positions agree with TRBD2. Germline V gene lookup returns CDR1 MGHRA and CDR2 YSYEKL. The ends lost 4 bases at V and 8 bases at J; junction bases unmatched: 6. The CDR3 spans 14 residues. The CDR3 coding sequence is TGCGCCAGCAGCCCCGGACTAGCGCACGATGAGCAGTTCTTC. This codes for CASSPGLAHDEQFF.

The chain has TRBV25-1 and TRBJ2-7; TRBD2 matches at 10 bases. Germline loops: CDR1 MGHDK, CDR2 SYGVNS. V lost 2 bases to trimming and J lost 6 bases; unmatched junction nucleotides: 4. The CDR3 runs to 14 residues. This CDR3 is CASSEPSGSVEQYF. The CDR3 DNA sequence: TGTGCCAGCAGTGAACCTAGCGGGAGTGTCGAGCAGTACTTC.

J is TRBJ2-2 and V is TRBV27, with D unclear. Germline values: CDR1 MNHEY, CDR2 SMNVEV (reference sequence). The CDR3 sequence is 14 residues long. V was shortened by 2 bases and J by 6 bases, with 10 bases between the two germline ends. Here the CDR3 DNA reads TGTGCCAGCAGTTTAGAAGGGTTCGCCGGGGAGCTGTTTTTT. It translates to CASSLEGFAGELFF.